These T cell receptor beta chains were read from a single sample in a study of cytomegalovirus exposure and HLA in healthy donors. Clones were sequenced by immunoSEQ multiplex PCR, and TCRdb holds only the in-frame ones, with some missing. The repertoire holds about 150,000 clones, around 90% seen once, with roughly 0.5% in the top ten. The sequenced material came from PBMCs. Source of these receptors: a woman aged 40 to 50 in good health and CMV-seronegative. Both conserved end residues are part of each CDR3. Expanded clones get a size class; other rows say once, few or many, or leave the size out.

CASSLESGGLSEQFF,few,TRBJ2-1,TRBV5-4
CASSQEPGQITAGNTIYF,.,TRBJ1-3,TRBV4-2
CAWSSGGGYLQGSNYGYTF,once,TRBJ1-2,TRBV30
CATRLSNAGEQYF,.,TRBJ2-7,TRBV15
CASSPTETGELFF,.,TRBJ2-2,TRBV18
CASSPNFPYEQYF,few,TRBJ2-7,TRBV28
CASSQEGGGYQPQHF,.,TRBJ1-5,TRBV4-1
CAISAHPEQPIYEQYF,.,.,TRBV10-3
CASRLTQGAYEQYF,.,TRBJ2-7,TRBV19
CASGGTGTDTQYF,.,TRBJ2-3,TRBV5-1
CATRVAGTGELFF,.,TRBJ2-2,TRBV27
CASSRELAGGWADTQYF,.,TRBJ2-3,TRBV27
CASSQGTRETQYF,.,TRBJ2-5,TRBV4-1
CASSLGQSYEQYF,.,TRBJ2-7,TRBV5-1
CASSIWGQVNGEKLFF,.,TRBJ1-4,TRBV19
CASSVGASGTDTQYF,.,TRBJ2-3,TRBV9
CASSKEPGQGFWWDEQYF,.,TRBJ2-7,TRBV21-1
CASSGTSGQGAGGYTF,.,TRBJ1-2,TRBV7-9
CASSPRPSGSGWGETQYF,.,TRBJ2-5,TRBV5-1
CAWGHPQGINQPQHF,.,TRBJ1-5,TRBV30
CASSPSSTDYGQYF,.,TRBJ2-7,TRBV9
CASSYPRAGDTQYF,.,TRBJ2-3,TRBV6-5
CASSLSVDTGELFF,.,TRBJ2-2,TRBV7-2
CASRSGRTYEQYF,few,TRBJ2-7,TRBV6-5
CASSGQGTENTIYF,.,TRBJ1-3,TRBV6-1
CASISRGQSTGELFF,.,TRBJ2-2,TRBV28
CASSSREGPHEQFF,.,TRBJ2-1,TRBV5-4
CASSLHRGSEQYF,.,TRBJ2-7,TRBV7-2
CAWSVSFNEKLFF,.,TRBJ1-4,TRBV30
CASSVGGREANEQFF,.,TRBJ2-1,TRBV9
CASRPGQGWDSPLHF,.,TRBJ1-6,TRBV4-2
CASSPTRENTEAFF,.,TRBJ1-1,TRBV7-9
CASSQSGGKAGNTIYF,.,TRBJ1-3,TRBV18
CASSSVRGGGTEAFF,.,TRBJ1-1,TRBV13
CSVLGLAGVNEQFF,.,TRBJ2-1,TRBV29-1
CASSPLGGDTQYF,.,TRBJ2-3,TRBV7-7
CASSPLLAGTYNEQFF,.,TRBJ2-1,TRBV2
CASSRGVAGDETQYF,.,TRBJ2-5,TRBV28
CATSRARNSPYEQYF,.,.,TRBV15
CASSLGTSGFYNEQFF,once,TRBJ2-1,TRBV27
CASSQGSGLNTGELFF,.,TRBJ2-2,TRBV5-1
CASSLGSGIGGNTEAFF,.,TRBJ1-1,TRBV7-6
CASSLDRGNSPLHF,.,TRBJ1-6,TRBV11-3
CASSPPGVREKLFF,.,TRBJ1-4,TRBV7-9
CASSVRLAVSYNEQFF,.,TRBJ2-1,TRBV9
CASGLTGISDTQYF,.,TRBJ2-3,TRBV5-8
CSARGTYEQYF,.,TRBJ2-7,TRBV29-1
CASSPSGDRWGIEQFF,.,TRBJ2-1,TRBV7-3
CAIRPNQGQGVDEQFF,.,TRBJ2-1,TRBV10-3
CASSQDSGTGELFF,.,TRBJ2-2,TRBV23-1